The 8 T cell receptor beta chains below come from one sample, sequenced in a study of blood T cell repertoires in COVID-19. Here immunoSEQ multiplex PCR was the method, and the copy in TCRdb shows in-frame clones only, minus some. The sample holds some 51,000 clones, 75% to 95% seen once. What was sequenced was peripheral blood. The source is a man in his fifties or sixties with acute or convalescent COVID-19.

This clone was observed a single time. The genes are TRBV5-4 and TRBJ2-2, with D unclear. V was clipped by 0 bases and J by 4 bases, with 10 bases between them. The CDR3 consists of 15 residues. CDR1 is SGHNT and CDR2 is YYREEE in the germline V gene (reference sequence). CDR3 region: CASSLGLLPTGELFF. CDR3 in DNA: TGTGCCAGCAGCTTGGGACTTCTCCCCACCGGGGAGCTGTTTTTT.

J is TRBJ2-7 and V is TRBV3-1 (or the pseudogene TRBV3-2); 9 bases line up with TRBD2. The ends lost 3 bases at V and 0 bases at J; junction bases unmatched: 6. This CDR3 contains 16 residues. Germline CDR1 LGHDT, CDR2 YNNKEL (reference sequence). The CDR3 here is CASSQDIAGASYEQYF. As DNA, the CDR3 is TGTGCCAGCAGCCAGGATATAGCGGGGGCCTCCTACGAGCAGTACTTC.

The J gene is TRBJ2-7, the V gene TRBV10-3, with 7 bases identical to TRBD2. The germline CDR1 and CDR2 sequences are ENHRY and SYGVKD. V lost 7 bases and J lost 3; bases outside the gene matches: 6. CDR3 length: 13 amino acids. As DNA, the CDR3 is TGTGCCATCACTCCGGGGGGTAGCTACGAGCAGTACTTC. Encoded protein: CAITPGGSYEQYF.

V and J are TRBV5-1 and TRBJ2-7; D may be TRBD1 (6 bases). V was cut by 3 bases and J by 0 bases, with 13 bases left in between. This CDR3 has 15 amino acids. The germline V gene has CDR1 SGHRS and CDR2 YFSETQ. The CDR3 here is CASSSTGGSSYEQYF. The CDR3 DNA reads as TGCGCCAGCAGCTCGACAGGCGGTAGCTCCTACGAGCAGTACTTC.

The rearrangement joins TRBV24-1 to TRBJ2-5; 10 bases are shared with TRBD2. Germline V gene lookup returns CDR1 KGHDR and CDR2 SFDVKD. The V segment lost 0 bases and the J segment 5 bases; nucleotides outside the gene matches: 5. The CDR3 sequence is 16 residues long. The CDR3 nucleotides are TGTGCCACCAGTGATTTGAGCGTTAGCGGGGGGGAGACCCAGTACTTC. This translates into CATSDLSVSGGETQYF.

This rearrangement joins TRBV7-2 to TRBJ2-1; 13 nucleotides agree with TRBD2. V shed 4 bases, J shed 7 bases, and the junction held 7 bases outside the gene matches. The CDR3 runs to 16 residues. Germline V gene data show CDR1 as SGHTA and CDR2 as FQGNSA. DNA of the CDR3: TGTGCCAGCAGCTACCGGGGACTAGCGGGGCATAATGAGCAGTTCTTC. This sequence encodes CASSYRGLAGHNEQFF.

V and J are TRBV5-1 and TRBJ1-4; 8 bases map to TRBD1. The CDR3 runs to 16 residues. Germline values: CDR1 SGHRS, CDR2 YFSETQ. The V and J ends lost 1 base and 8 bases, in that order; junction bases with no gene match: 10. The CDR3 DNA is TGCGCCAGCAGCTTGTTGGCCGGGACAGGAAACGAAAAACTGTTTTTT. Its protein is CASSLLAGTGNEKLFF.

The chain carries TRBV5-5 and TRBJ2-6; no firm D call. V was clipped by 1 base and J by 2 bases, with 7 bases between them. CDR1 and CDR2 (germline): SGHKS, YYEKEE (reference sequence). This CDR3 is 15 amino acids long. CDR3 sequence: CASSLRVTGANVLTF. In DNA form, the CDR3 reads TGTGCCAGCAGCTTGCGGGTAACTGGGGCCAACGTCCTGACTTTC.